These 21 T cell receptor beta chains were sequenced from one sample in a study of blood T cells in healthy people across ages. For the second PCR, which ran for 7 to 11 cycles, a sample-barcoded 5' primer and a J-beta primer mix were used. Each CDR3 protein is one row after TCRdb ran MiXCR on the 5' RACE reads. The sample shows approximately 1,000,000 distinct CDR3 sequences, around two fifths of them seen only once. The sequenced sample consisted of blood. All receptors derive from a man between 18 and 35 years old in good health.

This clonotype turned up a few times. The rearrangement links TRBV5-1 to TRBJ1-2, with D possibly being TRBD1 (5 bases). Trimming left V 0 bases short and J 4 bases short, with 10 bases between. Germline values: CDR1 SGHRS, CDR2 YFSETQ. This CDR3 is built from 14 residues. In nucleotides, the CDR3 is TGCGCCAGCAGCTTGGTAGGGGCTCCCTATGGCTACACCTTC. Amino acid sequence: CASSLVGAPYGYTF.

This chain links TRBV7-9 with TRBJ1-2; a possible D gene is TRBD1 (6 bases). The V end was cut by 5 bases, the J end by 1 base, with 14 bases between. Looked up from germline, CDR1 is SEHNR and CDR2 is FQNEAQ (reference sequence). The CDR3 has 15 residues. CDR3 residues: CASSRRTDHNYGYTF. CDR3 sequence (DNA): TGTGCCAGCAGCCGCCGGACAGACCATAACTATGGCTACACCTTC.

The chain links TRBV2 to TRBJ2-3; TRBD1 agrees at 9 bases. J gave up 1 base and V 4 bases, and 6 bases lay outside the gene matches. The length of the CDR3 is 16 residues. Germline CDR1 reads SNHLY; CDR2 reads FYNNEI. CDR3 in DNA: TGTGCCAGCAGTGGGTCGTGGGACAGGGGCACAGATACGCAGTATTTT. This codes for CASSGSWDRGTDTQYF. Based on the CDR3 plus reference TRBV2 and TRBJ2-3, the full variable domain is EPEVTQTPSHQVTQMGQEVILRCVPISNHLYFYWYRQILGQKVEFLVSFYNNEISEKSEIFDDQFSVERPDGSNFTLKIRSTKLEDSAMYFCASSGSWDRGTDTQYFGPGTRLTVL.

The chain recombines TRBV9 with TRBJ2-1, with 13 positions matching TRBD2. Germline V CDR1 and CDR2: SGDLS, YYNGEE. The CDR3 extends over 18 amino acids. The J segment lost 5 bases and the V segment lost 0 bases, leaving 8 bases of the junction unmatched. The CDR3 nucleotides read TGTGCCAGCAGCGTAGAACTAGCGGGGGGGCCATGGGACAATGAGCAGTTCTTC. Its protein product is CASSVELAGGPWDNEQFF.

Concerning this clonotype itself: This clone may be a read error of a much larger clone one base away. The chain links TRBV12-3 or TRBV12-4 to TRBJ2-7, with a tentative D call TRBD1 (7 bases). V was cut by 6 bases and J by 5 bases, with 14 bases left in between. The CDR3 has 13 amino acids. CDR3: CASSSGGLDEQYF. In nucleotides, the CDR3 is TGTGCCAGCAGCTCAGGGGGGTTGGACGAGCAGTACTTC.

This clonotype was counted between two and nine times. V and J are TRBV20-1 and TRBJ2-5, with TRBD1 as a possible D gene (6 bases). The CDR3 covers 12 residues. Trimming took 8 bases from V and 5 from J, leaving 15 bases between them. Looked up from germline, CDR1 is DFQATT and CDR2 is SNEGSKA (reference sequence). The CDR3 spells CSPLSGVETQYF. In DNA, the CDR3 is TGCAGTCCACTTTCAGGGGTGGAGACCCAGTACTTC.

V is TRBV12-3 or TRBV12-4 and J is TRBJ2-5; D not certain. This CDR3 region has 13 residues. The CDR3 spells CATAPADPDERYF. The CDR3 DNA reads as TGTGCGACCGCACCGGCTGATCCCGATGAGCGGTACTTC.

The chain carries TRBV5-1 and TRBJ2-1, with 10 bases fitting TRBD2. Germline V gene lookup returns CDR1 SGHRS and CDR2 YFSETQ. The J segment lost 8 bases and the V segment lost 0 bases, leaving 5 bases of the junction unmatched. This CDR3 region has 15 residues. The CDR3 region has the DNA TGCGCCAGCAGCTTGGCCCTAGCGGGGGTCCATGAGCAGTTCTTC. Translated: CASSLALAGVHEQFF.

This clonotype was observed a few times. The V call is TRBV12-3 or TRBV12-4, the J call TRBJ1-4; D might be TRBD1 (6 bases). V was pared by 2 bases and J by 7 bases, with 14 bases between. CDR3 length: 15 amino acids. The CDR3 spells CASSLSAGEGEKLFF. DNA of the CDR3: TGTGCCAGCAGTTTATCGGCAGGGGAGGGTGAAAAACTGTTTTTT.

The chain has TRBV4-3 and TRBJ2-6; the D gene is possibly TRBD1 (5 bases). Germline assignment: CDR1 LGHNA and CDR2 YSLEER. V gave up 0 bases and J gave up 0 bases, with 6 bases separating them. CDR3 size: 16 residues. Here the CDR3 DNA reads TGCGCCAGCAGCCAAGATCAGGGCTCTGGGGCCAACGTCCTGACTTTC. Translated: CASSQDQGSGANVLTF.

The V call is TRBV29-1, the J call TRBJ2-2; 7 positions match TRBD2. There are 14 residues in the CDR3. Looked up from germline, CDR1 is SQVTM and CDR2 is ANQGSEA. With V trimmed by 7 bases and J by 4 bases, 9 bases remained unmatched. The CDR3 region has the DNA TGCAGCGCCGAGGGCGGGGGTCGCACCGGGGAGCTGTTTTTT. It specifies CSAEGGGRTGELFF.

The rearrangement joins TRBV10-3 to TRBJ1-1; D may be TRBD1 (5 bases). The CDR3 sequence is 13 residues long. Germline-derived CDR1 and CDR2 are ENHRY and SYGVKD. The ends were cut back, 10 bases at V and 0 bases at J, with 12 bases in the middle. The CDR3: CATTQGMNTEAFF. In DNA form, the CDR3 reads TGTGCCACTACCCAGGGTATGAACACTGAAGCTTTCTTT.

The V call is TRBV12-3 or TRBV12-4, the J call TRBJ2-3; D gene unclear. The V end lost 3 bases, the J end lost 3 bases, and 4 bases lay between the germline ends. This CDR3 comprises 12 residues. The CDR3 DNA reads as TGTGCCAGCAGTTTTTGGACAGATACGCAGTATTTT. This sequence encodes CASSFWTDTQYF.

The chain couples TRBV9 to TRBJ2-1, with 14 bases matching TRBD2. Germline-derived CDR1 and CDR2 are SGDLS and YYNGEE. With V trimmed by 4 bases and J by 5 bases, 5 bases remained unmatched. The length of the CDR3 is 16 residues. The CDR3 here is CASSTGLAGGNNEQFF. The CDR3 nucleotides are TGTGCCAGCAGCACCGGACTAGCGGGGGGAAACAATGAGCAGTTCTTC.

Note on this clonotype: A much larger clone sits a single nucleotide away, making a read error possible. The rearrangement joins TRBV7-4 to TRBJ1-1; D ambiguous. V was cut by 1 base and J by 6 bases, with 9 bases left in between. CDR1 is SGHVT, CDR2 SQSDAQ, per germline. This CDR3 contains 13 residues. CDR3 in DNA: TGTGCCAGCAGCTTAGGTGGGATCCCTGAAGCTTTCTTT. The encoded protein is CASSLGGIPEAFF.

The sample holds a few counts of this clonotype. The chain employs TRBV27 and TRBJ2-1; D unclear. The CDR3 totals 13 residues. Deletions cut 5 bases from V and 4 bases from J, with 9 bases between. Per the germline V gene, CDR1 is MNHEY and CDR2 is SMNVEV (reference sequence). Here the CDR3 reads CASSADLYNEQFF. CDR3 in DNA: TGTGCCAGCAGTGCGGACCTTTACAATGAGCAGTTCTTC.

The rearrangement uses TRBV25-1 and TRBJ2-7; D may be TRBD1 (6 bases). The length of the CDR3 is 12 residues. Trimming pared 4 bases from V and 5 bases from J, leaving 9 bases between. Germline V gene sequence: CDR1 MGHDK, CDR2 SYGVNS. The CDR3, as DNA: TGTGCCAGCAGTGTACAGGGCCACGAGCAGTACTTC. Translation: CASSVQGHEQYF.

CDR3 protein: CASSDRDRRPEAFF. The CDR3, as DNA: TGCGCCAGCAGCGACCGGGACAGGAGACCCGAAGCTTTCTTT. This chain uses TRBV5-1 with TRBJ1-1; 8 nucleotides align to TRBD1. From germline, CDR1 is SGHRS and CDR2 YFSETQ. J gave up 8 bases and V 4 bases, and 10 bases lay outside the gene matches. The CDR3 extends over 14 amino acids. Drawing the rest from reference TRBV5-1 and TRBJ1-1, the complete variable domain is KAGVTQTPRYLIKTRGQQVTLSCSPISGHRSVSWYQQTPGQGLQFLFEYFSETQRNKGNFPGRFSGRQFSNSRSEMNVSTLELGDSALYLCASSDRDRRPEAFFGQGTRLTVV.

V and J are TRBV6-2 or TRBV6-3 and TRBJ2-7; D might be TRBD1 or TRBD2, each matching 5 bases. The V gene's germline CDR1 is MNHEY and CDR2 SVGEGT. CDR3 length: 16 amino acids. V lost 0 bases and J 0 bases, leaving 12 bases between the germline ends. CDR3: CASSYSLGTASYEQYF. CDR3 sequence (DNA): TGTGCCAGCAGTTACTCTTTGGGGACCGCCTCCTACGAGCAGTACTTC.

The chain combines TRBV20-1 with TRBJ2-1; the D gene is possibly TRBD1 (6 bases). Germline CDR1 DFQATT, CDR2 SNEGSKA (reference sequence). This CDR3 has 16 amino acids. Trimming removed 0 bases from V and 6 bases from J, with 18 bases in between. CDR3 residues: CSARDARTAPSNEQFF. DNA of the CDR3: TGCAGTGCTAGAGATGCCCGGACAGCCCCTAGCAATGAGCAGTTCTTC.

V usage is TRBV2 and J usage is TRBJ1-1; 7 nucleotides match TRBD1. Germline-derived CDR1 and CDR2 are SNHLY and FYNNEI. The ends lost 3 bases at V and 10 bases at J; junction bases unmatched: 5. CDR3 length: 12 residues. CDR3 loop: CASSEGTVPAFF. The DNA of the CDR3 is TGTGCCAGCAGTGAGGGGACAGTTCCAGCTTTCTTT. Full variable domain (rest looked up from reference TRBV2 and TRBJ1-1): EPEVTQTPSHQVTQMGQEVILRCVPISNHLYFYWYRQILGQKVEFLVSFYNNEISEKSEIFDDQFSVERPDGSNFTLKIRSTKLEDSAMYFCASSEGTVPAFFGQGTRLTVV.